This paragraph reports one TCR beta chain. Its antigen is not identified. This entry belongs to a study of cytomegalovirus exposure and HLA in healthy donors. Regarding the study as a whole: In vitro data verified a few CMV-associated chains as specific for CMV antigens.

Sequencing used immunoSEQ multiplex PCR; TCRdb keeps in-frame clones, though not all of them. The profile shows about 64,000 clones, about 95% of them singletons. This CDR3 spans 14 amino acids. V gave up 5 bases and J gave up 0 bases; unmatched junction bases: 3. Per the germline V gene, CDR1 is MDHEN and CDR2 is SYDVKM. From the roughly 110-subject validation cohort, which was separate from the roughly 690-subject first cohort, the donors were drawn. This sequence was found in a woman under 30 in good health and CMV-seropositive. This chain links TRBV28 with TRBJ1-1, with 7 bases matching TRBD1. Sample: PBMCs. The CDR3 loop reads CASSDRVVNTEAFF. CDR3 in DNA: TGTGCCAGCAGTGACAGGGTTGTGAACACTGAAGCTTTCTTT. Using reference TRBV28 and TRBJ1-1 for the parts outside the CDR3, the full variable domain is DVKVTQSSRYLVKRTGEKVFLECVQDMDHENMFWYRQDPGLGLRLIYFSYDVKMKEKGDIPEGYSVSREKKERFSLILESASTNQTSMYLCASSDRVVNTEAFFGQGTRLTVV.